Presented here are 32 T cell receptor beta chains from one specimen sequenced in a study of shared clonotypes between healthy human individuals. The repertoire was sequenced with immunoSEQ multiplex PCR; TCRdb's copy has only in-frame clones and lacks some. The table lists approximately 2.5 million clones, around nine tenths of them singletons. Sample: naive CD4+ T cells sorted from blood. Subset specified: CD45RA+ positively selected. All receptors derive from a man in his late teens or twenties in good health.

This rearrangement joins TRBV4-1 to TRBJ2-3; 7 bases align to TRBD2. CDR3 length: 14 residues. The ends lost 0 bases at V and 8 bases at J; junction bases unmatched: 5. The germline V gene encodes CDR1 MGHRA and CDR2 YSYEKL. CDR3 coding DNA: TGCGCCAGCAGCCAAGAATGGGGGGGAACTACGCAGTATTTT. Amino acid sequence: CASSQEWGGTTQYF.

This chain links TRBV7-2 with TRBJ1-1; D is uncertain. Trimming cost V 5 bases and J 1 base, with 8 bases left between them. Germline CDR1 and CDR2: SGHTA and FQGNSA. This CDR3 comprises 13 residues. This chain's CDR3 is CASSRWENTEAFF. In nucleotides, the CDR3 is TGTGCCAGCAGCCGCTGGGAGAACACTGAAGCTTTCTTT.

The chain joins TRBV6-1 to TRBJ1-5, with unresolved D. Looked up from germline, CDR1 is MNHNS and CDR2 is SASEGT. This CDR3 has 16 amino acids. With 2 bases removed from V and 5 bases from J, the gap between germline ends came to 16 bases. CDR3 region: CASSERIQGSHQPQHF. CDR3 bases: TGTGCCAGCAGTGAACGGATCCAAGGGTCTCATCAGCCCCAGCATTTT.

This clone was seen a single time. The chain has TRBV5-1 and TRBJ1-1, with 8 bases aligning to TRBD1. V was clipped by 4 bases and J by 4 bases; unmatched bases: 6. This CDR3 has 14 amino acids. Germline V gives CDR1 SGHRS, CDR2 YFSETQ. CDR3 nucleotide sequence: TGCGCCAGCAGCGGGGGACAGGTAGGCACTGAAGCTTTCTTT. Translation gives CASSGGQVGTEAFF.

The chain is built from TRBV13 and TRBJ2-7; D gene ambiguous. Germline CDR1 PRHDT, CDR2 FYEKMQ (reference sequence). The CDR3 runs to 12 residues. The V end lost 5 bases, the J end lost 3 bases, and 8 bases lay between the germline ends. The CDR3 coding sequence is TGTGCCAGCAGCACATCCTACTACGAGCAGTACTTC. It encodes CASSTSYYEQYF. Full variable domain (outside the CDR3, taken from reference TRBV13 and TRBJ2-7): AAGVIQSPRHLIKEKRETATLKCYPIPRHDTVYWYQQGPGQDPQFLISFYEKMQSDKGSIPDRFSAQQFSDYHSELNMSSLELGDSALYFCASSTSYYEQYFGPGTRLTVT.

J is TRBJ2-1 and V is TRBV9; 11 positions agree with TRBD2. Germline V CDR1 and CDR2: SGDLS, YYNGEE. The CDR3 runs 17 residues. The V segment lost 0 bases and the J segment 8 bases; nucleotides outside the gene matches: 10. CDR3 region: CASSVALSGRGGDEQFF. Written as DNA, the CDR3 is TGTGCCAGCAGCGTAGCGCTTAGCGGGAGGGGAGGGGATGAGCAGTTCTTC.

The chain couples TRBV7-9 to TRBJ1-2, with a possible D match to TRBD1 (5 bases). Germline V gives CDR1 SEHNR, CDR2 FQNEAQ (reference sequence). The CDR3 consists of 17 residues. V was trimmed by 5 bases and J by 5 bases, leaving 24 bases between them. CDR3 amino acids: CASSLLPGLRVRYGYTF. The CDR3 DNA is TGTGCCAGCAGCCTGTTACCGGGTCTCAGGGTGCGGTATGGCTACACCTTC.

V gene TRBV11-2 combines with J gene TRBJ2-3; D uncertain. This CDR3 comprises 16 residues. Trimming took off 1 base at V and 6 bases at J, with 17 bases between the two ends. Germline V lookup: CDR1 SGHAT, CDR2 FQNNGV. Here the CDR3 reads CASSLGVLTTADTQYF. Here the CDR3 DNA reads TGTGCCAGCAGCTTAGGGGTCCTCACCACGGCGGATACGCAGTATTTT.

The chain uses TRBV7-8 and TRBJ2-7; 7 nucleotides align to TRBD1. The CDR3 consists of 15 residues. Per the germline V gene, CDR1 is SGHVS and CDR2 is FQNEAQ. V lost 1 base, J lost 0 bases, and 3 bases stayed unmatched. CDR3 in amino acids: CASSLDRGSSYEQYF. The CDR3 nucleotides are TGTGCCAGCAGCTTAGACAGGGGTAGCTCCTACGAGCAGTACTTC.

V usage is TRBV19 and J usage is TRBJ2-3; D remains ambiguous. Germline V gene lookup returns CDR1 LNHDA and CDR2 SQIVND (reference sequence). CDR3 length equals 15 residues. V was clipped by 5 bases and J by 4 bases, with 16 bases between them. CDR3 nucleotides: TGTGCCAGTAGTGACCGACAAGGGAAGGCAGATACGCAGTATTTT. This translates into CASSDRQGKADTQYF.

This chain joins TRBV7-8 and TRBJ1-2; D ambiguous. CDR3 length equals 14 residues. The ends were cut back, 1 base at V and 7 bases at J, with 13 bases in the middle. The germline V gene encodes CDR1 SGHVS and CDR2 FQNEAQ. This CDR3 is CASSLGLGAGGYTF. The CDR3, as DNA: TGTGCCAGCAGCTTAGGGCTAGGCGCGGGTGGCTACACCTTC.

CDR3 coding DNA: TGTGCCAGCGACGGGACGGCTGGAAACACCATATATTTT. This encodes CASDGTAGNTIYF. The chain carries TRBV6-4 and TRBJ1-3; D perhaps matches TRBD1 (5 bases). Between the trimmed V and J ends, which lost 8 bases and 2 bases, there was a span of 10 bases. The CDR3 is 13 amino acids. Germline-derived CDR1 and CDR2 are MRHNA and SNTAGT.

The genes are TRBV5-1 and TRBJ2-7; the D gene is possibly TRBD1 (7 bases). The CDR3 is 15 residues long. Germline lookup yields CDR1 SGHRS and CDR2 YFSETQ. V was cut by 3 bases and J by 3 bases, with 16 bases left in between. The CDR3 nucleotides are TGCGCCAGCAGCTCAGGGGGACTTGCCCGCTACGAGCAGTACTTC. Protein product: CASSSGGLARYEQYF.

CDR3 bases: TGTGCCAGCTCACCGGGGGTACAGGCCCCCTACGAGCAGTACTTC. Amino acids: CASSPGVQAPYEQYF. This sequence joins TRBV18 and TRBJ2-7, with D tentatively TRBD1 or TRBD2 (5 bases each). Germline CDR1 KGHSH, CDR2 LQKENI. Trimming removed 3 bases at V and 2 bases at J, with 14 bases between. CDR3 length: 15 residues. Based on the CDR3 plus reference TRBV18 and TRBJ2-7, the full variable domain is NAGVMQNPRHLVRRRGQEARLRCSPMKGHSHVYWYRQLPEEGLKFMVYLQKENIIDESGMPKERFSAEFPKEGPSILRIQQVVRGDSAAYFCASSPGVQAPYEQYFGPGTRLTVT.

The chain couples TRBV9 to TRBJ2-2; 7 bases fit TRBD1. Per germline, CDR1 SGDLS and CDR2 YYNGEE. Trimming at V came to 4 bases and at J to 4 bases, leaving 10 bases not matched to a gene. The CDR3 has 16 residues. The CDR3 DNA is TGTGCCAGCAGCCCCCGACAGGGTAGTAGCACCGGGGAGCTGTTTTTT. Translated: CASSPRQGSSTGELFF.

The genes are TRBV5-1 and TRBJ2-7; TRBD1 might be the D (6 bases). Trimming left V 2 bases short and J 6 bases short, with 12 bases between. The germline CDR1 and CDR2 sequences are SGHRS and YFSETQ. The CDR3 covers 13 residues. The CDR3 region has the DNA TGCGCCAGCAGCTTAGCGACAGGTTTCGAGCAGTACTTC. Translation: CASSLATGFEQYF.

This clone was seen once. The J gene is TRBJ1-3, the V gene TRBV6-6; D not certain. The length of the CDR3 is 13 residues. The germline V and J ends were trimmed by 4 bases and 9 bases, with 13 bases remaining between them. Germline V gene lookup returns CDR1 MNHNY and CDR2 SVGAGI (reference sequence). In DNA form, the CDR3 reads TGTGCCAGCAGTTCTGGAGGGATCGGCACCATATATTTT. Protein product: CASSSGGIGTIYF.

The chain employs TRBV12-5 and TRBJ1-2, with D possibly matching TRBD1 (6 bases). V shed 5 bases and J shed 0 bases, with 10 bases lying between them. The CDR3 is 14 amino acids. Looked up from germline, CDR1 is LGHNT and CDR2 is FRNRAP. The CDR3 reads CASGAGTSNYGYTF. The CDR3 DNA sequence: TGTGCTAGTGGTGCCGGGACATCTAACTATGGCTACACCTTC. The variable domain in full, completed from reference TRBV12-5 and TRBJ1-2, reads DARVTQTPRHKVTEMGQEVTMRCQPILGHNTVFWYRQTMMQGLELLAYFRNRAPLDDSGMPKDRFSAEMPDATLATLKIQPSEPRDSAVYFCASGAGTSNYGYTFGSGTRLTVV.

The chain employs TRBV5-8 and TRBJ2-3; D gene uncertain. The V gene lost 2 bases and the J gene lost 0 bases, with 13 bases spanning the gap. The CDR3 consists of 16 residues. Germline V gene lookup returns CDR1 SGHTS and CDR2 YDEGEE. Here the CDR3 reads CASSFWGGASTDTQYF. In nucleotides, the CDR3 is TGTGCCAGCAGCTTCTGGGGTGGCGCTAGCACAGATACGCAGTATTTT.

This clone was counted only a few times. CDR3 sequence: CASSAPGQGNSPLHF. The CDR3 region has the DNA TGTGCCAGCAGTGCGCCGGGACAGGGGAATTCACCCCTCCACTTT. V is TRBV2 and J is TRBJ1-6, with 10 bases aligning to TRBD1. Germline V gives CDR1 SNHLY, CDR2 FYNNEI. V was clipped by 4 bases and J by 7 bases; unmatched bases: 4. CDR3 length equals 15 residues.

Turning to this clone: The sample carries other DNA sequences with the same CDR3. DNA for the CDR3: TGTGCCAGCAGCTTGGGACTCAATTCAGATACGCAGTATTTT. As protein: CASSLGLNSDTQYF. This chain links TRBV11-2 with TRBJ2-3, with D tentatively TRBD2 (6 bases). The CDR3 contains 14 residues. V lost 3 bases and J lost 4, with 11 bases in between. Per the germline V gene, CDR1 is SGHAT and CDR2 is FQNNGV.

Concerning this clone itself: The identical CDR3 is also encoded by other nucleotide sequences in the sample. The gene calls are TRBV18 and TRBJ2-6; no clear D gene. The CDR3 spans 14 residues. Trimming stripped 1 base from V and 4 bases from J, with 5 bases between. Germline V lookup: CDR1 KGHSH, CDR2 LQKENI. CDR3 DNA sequence: TGTGCCAGCTCACCACTAAGGGGGGCCAACGTCCTGACTTTC. Its protein is CASSPLRGANVLTF.

The chain has TRBV7-2 and TRBJ2-5, with D uncertain. The germline V and J ends were trimmed by 4 bases and 5 bases, with 14 bases remaining between them. The CDR3 contains 14 residues. CDR1 is SGHTA, CDR2 FQGNSA, per germline. The CDR3 here is CASSSGFSKETQYF. CDR3 nucleotide sequence: TGTGCCAGCAGCTCCGGATTTAGCAAGGAGACCCAGTACTTC.

As for this clone: Other nucleotide sequences from this sample produce the same CDR3. The genes are TRBV5-4 and TRBJ1-6, with D possibly TRBD1 on 6 matching bases. CDR1 and CDR2 from the germline V gene are SGHNT and YYREEE (reference sequence). Trimming removed 4 bases at V and 6 bases at J, with 11 bases between. The CDR3 sequence is 14 residues long. The CDR3 DNA is TGTGCCAGCAGCCTTGGAGGGGGTAATTCACCCCTCCACTTT. Protein: CASSLGGGNSPLHF.

The chain links TRBV7-3 to TRBJ2-6; weak D call: TRBD1 (6 bases). CDR1 and CDR2 (germline): SGHTA, FQGTGA. The CDR3 length is 15 residues. Trimming removed 5 bases at V and 2 bases at J, with 10 bases between. The CDR3 DNA follows: TGTGCCAGCAGCCCTACAGGGACTGGGGCCAACGTCCTGACTTTC. Amino acids: CASSPTGTGANVLTF.

V usage is TRBV7-9 and J usage is TRBJ2-2; 12 bases agree with TRBD2. This CDR3 is 16 amino acids long. With 2 bases clipped from V and 6 bases from J, the junction kept 4 bases outside the gene matches. Germline-derived CDR1 and CDR2 are SEHNR and FQNEAQ (reference sequence). CDR3 DNA sequence: TGTGCCAGCAGCTTACTAGCGGGAGGGCCCGCCGGGGAGCTGTTTTTT. It specifies CASSLLAGGPAGELFF.

This chain's CDR3 is CAWSVRGHPQETQYF. CDR3 DNA: TGTGCCTGGAGTGTACGGGGACACCCCCAAGAGACCCAGTACTTC. The chain combines TRBV30 with TRBJ2-5, with D maybe TRBD1 (6 bases). Germline CDR1 and CDR2: GTSNPN and SVGIG (reference sequence). The CDR3 spans 15 residues. The ends were cut back, 0 bases at V and 1 base at J, with 12 bases in the middle.

The rearrangement links TRBV5-1 to TRBJ2-3; the D is unclear. CDR3 size: 15 residues. V was trimmed by 3 bases and J by 0 bases, leaving 11 bases between them. Germline values: CDR1 SGHRS, CDR2 YFSETQ. The CDR3 reads CASSSTRTSTDTQYF. The CDR3 nucleotides are TGCGCCAGCAGCTCGACTCGAACTAGCACAGATACGCAGTATTTT.

This clone was observed a handful of times. The same CDR3 can be traced to other DNA sequences in this sample. The chain employs TRBV30 and TRBJ2-5; D not certain. Trimming removed 0 bases at V and 4 bases at J, with 9 bases between. The CDR3 loop spans 13 amino acids. Per germline, CDR1 GTSNPN and CDR2 SVGIG (reference sequence). The CDR3 spells CAWSVLDGETQYF. DNA for the CDR3: TGTGCCTGGAGTGTACTTGACGGAGAGACCCAGTACTTC.

The genes are TRBV7-2 and TRBJ2-3; 7 bases fit TRBD2. Germline V gene sequence: CDR1 SGHTA, CDR2 FQGNSA. Trimming cost V 1 base and J 0 bases; bases outside gene matches: 4. The CDR3 loop spans 16 amino acids. The DNA of the CDR3 is TGTGCCAGCAGCTTAGGTAATAGCGGGAGCACAGATACGCAGTATTTT. Protein: CASSLGNSGSTDTQYF.

As for this clone: Other DNA sequences in this specimen translate into the identical CDR3. The chain is built from TRBV5-1 and TRBJ2-3; D unclear. In germline, CDR1 is SGHRS, CDR2 YFSETQ. The CDR3 extends over 13 amino acids. Deletions cut 0 bases from V and 0 bases from J, with 2 bases between. CDR3 amino acids: CASSLVSTDTQYF. The CDR3 nucleotides are TGCGCCAGCAGCTTGGTAAGCACAGATACGCAGTATTTT.

This sequence joins TRBV16 and TRBJ1-6, with TRBD1 matching 7 bases. Per germline, CDR1 KGHSY and CDR2 FQNENV. This CDR3 is built from 15 residues. Trimming at V came to 4 bases and at J to 9 bases, leaving 9 bases not matched to a gene. CDR3 protein: CASSRVGQVTSPLHF. In nucleotides, the CDR3 is TGTGCCAGCAGCCGAGTCGGACAGGTGACTTCACCCCTCCACTTT.